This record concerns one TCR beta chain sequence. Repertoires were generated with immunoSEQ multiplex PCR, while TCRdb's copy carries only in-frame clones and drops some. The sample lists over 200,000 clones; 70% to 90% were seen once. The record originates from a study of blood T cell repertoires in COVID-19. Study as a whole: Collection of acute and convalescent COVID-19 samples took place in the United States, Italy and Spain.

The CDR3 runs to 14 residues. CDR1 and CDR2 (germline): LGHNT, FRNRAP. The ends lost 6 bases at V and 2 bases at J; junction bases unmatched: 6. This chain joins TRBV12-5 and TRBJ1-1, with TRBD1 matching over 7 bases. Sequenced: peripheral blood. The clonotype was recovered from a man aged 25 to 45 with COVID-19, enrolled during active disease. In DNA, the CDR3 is TGTGCTAGTGGCCCGACAGGGAGCAACACTGAAGCTTTCTTT. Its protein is CASGPTGSNTEAFF. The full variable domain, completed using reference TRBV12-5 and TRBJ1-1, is DARVTQTPRHKVTEMGQEVTMRCQPILGHNTVFWYRQTMMQGLELLAYFRNRAPLDDSGMPKDRFSAEMPDATLATLKIQPSEPRDSAVYFCASGPTGSNTEAFFGQGTRLTVV.